Following are 14 T cell receptor beta chains from one sample sequenced in a study of T-cell memory formation after mild COVID-19. TCRdb re-analysed the 5' RACE reads in MiXCR, keeping a single row per CDR3 protein. The sample includes roughly 58,000 distinct CDR3 sequences, more than 8% of them seen just once. The sample taken for sequencing was PBMCs or a T cell subset sorted from them (not recorded which). These receptors were collected from a young man who had mild COVID-19 (a few samples of this study predate the infection). Cell type and time point are not known.

This clonotype was seen only a few times. The chain recombines TRBV18 with TRBJ2-5; D perhaps matches TRBD2 (5 bases). This CDR3 spans 18 amino acids. The germline V and J ends were trimmed by 3 bases and 1 base, with 21 bases remaining between them. Germline V lookup: CDR1 KGHSH, CDR2 LQKENI. CDR3 region: CASSPPLPAGVIQETQYF. The CDR3 DNA reads TGTGCCAGCTCACCCCCACTTCCGGCCGGGGTAATCCAAGAGACCCAGTACTTC.

The sample holds many counts of this clonotype. V is TRBV12-3 or TRBV12-4 and J is TRBJ2-3; possibly TRBD1 for D (6 bases). This CDR3 region has 12 residues. The V and J ends lost 6 bases and 6 bases respectively, with 10 bases between them. CDR3 residues: CASSDDRDTQYF. The DNA of the CDR3 is TGTGCCAGCAGCGATGACAGGGATACGCAGTATTTT.

The genes are TRBV29-1 and TRBJ1-2; possible D gene TRBD1, 6 bases. The V and J ends lost 4 bases and 5 bases respectively, with 11 bases between them. The CDR3 is made up of 12 amino acids. The germline gives CDR1 SQVTM, CDR2 ANQGSEA. The DNA of the CDR3 is TGCAGCGTTGCAGGGGCGGATTATGGCTACACCTTC. Protein: CSVAGADYGYTF.

This clonotype was seen only a few times. For the CDR3, the DNA is TGTGCCAGCAGCCCACAGATGAGGACAGGGGGCGTCGGGGAGCTGTTTTTT. Translation gives CASSPQMRTGGVGELFF. This chain joins TRBV7-2 and TRBJ2-2; TRBD1 aligns across 11 bases. The CDR3 is made up of 17 amino acids. Unmatched junction bases numbered 12, after V lost 5 bases and J lost 7 bases. In germline, CDR1 is SGHTA, CDR2 FQGNSA.

There are a few counts of this clonotype. The chain uses TRBV5-1 and TRBJ1-1; D remains unclear. The CDR3 is 13 amino acids. Trimming pared 7 bases from V and 1 base from J, leaving 11 bases between. Germline loops: CDR1 SGHRS, CDR2 YFSETQ. Here the CDR3 reads CASRSAGNTEAFF. The CDR3 bases are TGCGCCAGCCGTTCGGCCGGGAACACTGAAGCTTTCTTT.

This clonotype was counted only a few times. The V and J genes are TRBV24-1 and TRBJ2-4; a possible D gene is TRBD1 (5 bases). V was trimmed by 0 bases and J by 0 bases, leaving 11 bases between them. The CDR3 is 17 residues long. Germline lookup yields CDR1 KGHDR and CDR2 SFDVKD. The chain's CDR3 is CATSDLARVLAKNIQYF. The CDR3 bases are TGTGCCACCAGTGATTTGGCCAGGGTCCTAGCCAAAAACATTCAGTACTTC.

CDR3 nucleotide sequence: TGTGCCAGCAGTTTACATGGGAGCGAAAAACTGTTTTTT. This encodes CASSLHGSEKLFF. The V and J genes are TRBV12-3 or TRBV12-4 and TRBJ1-4; D is unclear. V gave up 2 bases and J gave up 8 bases, with 9 bases separating them. This CDR3 is 13 amino acids long.

This clonotype was detected a few times. The CDR3 region has the DNA TGTGCCAGCAGTTCCCCCTCGAGGGCCGGGGAGCTGTTTTTT. Translating gives CASSSPSRAGELFF. V usage is TRBV27 and J usage is TRBJ2-2, with D possibly TRBD2 on 5 matching bases. Germline CDR1 MNHEY, CDR2 SMNVEV (reference sequence). The ends were cut back, 4 bases at V and 6 bases at J, with 12 bases in the middle. The CDR3 spans 14 residues.

This clonotype has more than one count but fewer than ten. J is TRBJ2-1 and V is TRBV15, with 7 positions matching TRBD1. After removal of 3 bases from V and 0 bases from J, the junction contained 5 bases not matched to a gene. There are 16 residues in the CDR3. The germline gives CDR1 LNHNV, CDR2 YYDKDF (reference sequence). CDR3 sequence: CATSRYRGSSYNEQFF. CDR3 DNA: TGTGCCACCAGCAGGTACAGGGGAAGCTCCTACAATGAGCAGTTCTTC.

V is TRBV7-9 and J is TRBJ1-5; D is perhaps TRBD1 (5 bases). Trimming stripped 1 base from V and 10 bases from J, with 17 bases between. The CDR3 sequence is 15 residues long. Germline CDR1 SEHNR, CDR2 FQNEAQ (reference sequence). The CDR3 nucleotides are TGTGCCAGCAGCTTAGGGGGGGAGGGGACCCAACCCCAGCATTTT. Translation: CASSLGGEGTQPQHF.

The J gene is TRBJ2-7, the V gene TRBV5-1; TRBD1 matches 7 bases. V lost 0 bases, J lost 2 bases, and 2 bases stayed unmatched. Germline CDR1 is SGHRS and CDR2 is YFSETQ. This CDR3 has 14 amino acids. The CDR3 sequence: CASSLGDRPYEQYF. The CDR3 DNA follows: TGCGCCAGCAGCTTGGGGGACAGACCCTACGAGCAGTACTTC.

A few counts support this clonotype. The rearrangement joins TRBV4-3 to TRBJ2-2; D is perhaps TRBD2 (5 bases). Trimming took 0 bases from V and 7 from J, leaving 12 bases between them. Germline CDR1 LGHNA, CDR2 YSLEER. The CDR3 is 15 residues long. The CDR3: CASSQDRGYGGELFF. The DNA for the CDR3 is TGCGCCAGCAGCCAAGATCGAGGGTATGGCGGGGAGCTGTTTTTT.

This clonotype was seen a few times. The gene calls are TRBV6-5 and TRBJ1-1; no clear D. This CDR3 comprises 14 residues. In germline, CDR1 is MNHEY, CDR2 SVGAGI. V lost 6 bases to trimming and J lost 2 bases, with 13 bases between them. DNA of the CDR3: TGTGCCAGCAGCCCTAGGGAATTCAACACTGAAGCTTTCTTT. This sequence encodes CASSPREFNTEAFF.

The CDR3 coding sequence is TGTGCCAGTAGTAGCCGTTCGGGGAGCGAGCAGTTCTTC. Amino acids: CASSSRSGSEQFF. This chain joins TRBV19 and TRBJ2-1; a weak D match, TRBD2 (5 bases). Germline V CDR1 and CDR2: LNHDA, SQIVND (reference sequence). Trimming pared 4 bases from V and 10 bases from J, leaving 14 bases between. CDR3 length equals 13 residues. The variable domain in full, completed from reference TRBV19 and TRBJ2-1, reads DGGITQSPKYLFRKEGQNVTLSCEQNLNHDAMYWYRQDPGQGLRLIYYSQIVNDFQKGDIAEGYSVSREKKESFPLTVTSAQKNPTAFYLCASSSRSGSEQFFGPGTRLTVL.